This T cell receptor beta chain came from a study of blood T cell repertoires in COVID-19. Study context: COVID-19 samples, acute and convalescent, were from the United States, Italy and Spain.

Profiling relied on immunoSEQ multiplex PCR, and the TCRdb table lists in-frame clones only, not all of them. The table shows more than 400,000 clones, with roughly 87% occurring only once. V was clipped by 4 bases and J by 2 bases, with 21 bases between them. CDR1 and CDR2 from the germline V gene are SEHNR and FQNEAQ (reference sequence). The CDR3 has 18 residues. The source is a woman between 18 and 29 years old who had recovered from COVID-19. Sequenced input: PBMCs or T cells enriched from blood (not recorded which). The chain recombines TRBV7-9 with TRBJ1-3; a weak D match, TRBD1 (5 bases). The CDR3 sequence is CASSSVIIWGETGNTIYF. CDR3 DNA: TGTGCCAGCAGCTCCGTTATTATTTGGGGGGAAACTGGAAACACCATATATTTT.